The clone carrying this T cell receptor (beta chain) was counted only a few times. What it binds is unknown. The data derive from a study of T-cell memory formation after mild COVID-19. Study-level findings and limits: Among CD4+ contracting clones, most were CM and EM, and CD8+ ones EMRA.

TCRdb ran MiXCR on the 5' RACE reads and lists one entry per CDR3 protein. The table includes about 450,000 distinct CDR3 sequences, about a quarter detected once. V lost 1 base and J 4 bases, leaving 20 bases between the germline ends. This CDR3 has 17 residues. Germline V CDR1 and CDR2: SGDLS, YYNGEE. This chain joins TRBV9 and TRBJ1-1, with D possibly being TRBD1 (5 bases). The sample consisted of PBMCs or a T cell subset sorted from them (not recorded which). This clonotype was sampled from an adult woman who had mild COVID-19 (a few samples of this study predate the infection). Cell type and time point are not known. The CDR3 here is CASSVSPNQGVGTEAFF. CDR3 DNA sequence: TGTGCCAGCAGCGTATCGCCGAACCAGGGAGTCGGCACTGAAGCTTTCTTT. Looking up the rest from reference TRBV9 and TRBJ1-1 gives the full variable domain: DSGVTQTPKHLITATGQRVTLRCSPRSGDLSVYWYQQSLDQGLQFLIQYYNGEERAKGNILERFSAQQFPDLHSELNLSSLELGDSALYFCASSVSPNQGVGTEAFFGQGTRLTVV.